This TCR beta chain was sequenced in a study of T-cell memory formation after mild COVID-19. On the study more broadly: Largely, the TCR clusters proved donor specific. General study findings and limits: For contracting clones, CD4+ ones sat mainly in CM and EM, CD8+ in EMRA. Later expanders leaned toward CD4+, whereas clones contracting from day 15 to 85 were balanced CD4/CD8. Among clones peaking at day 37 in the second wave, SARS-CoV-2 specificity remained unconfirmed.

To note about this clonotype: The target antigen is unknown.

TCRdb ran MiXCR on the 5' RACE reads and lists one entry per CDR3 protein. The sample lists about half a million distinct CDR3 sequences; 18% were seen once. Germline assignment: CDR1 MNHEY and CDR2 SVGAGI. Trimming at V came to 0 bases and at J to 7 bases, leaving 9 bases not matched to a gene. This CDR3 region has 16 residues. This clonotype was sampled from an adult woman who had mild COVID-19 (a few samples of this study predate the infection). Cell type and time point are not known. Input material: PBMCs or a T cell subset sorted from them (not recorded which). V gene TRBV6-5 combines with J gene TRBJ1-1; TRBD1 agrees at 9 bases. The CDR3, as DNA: TGTGCCAGCAGTTACTCGCCACCGGGACAGGGTTTTGAAGCTTTCTTT. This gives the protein CASSYSPPGQGFEAFF.